This TCR beta chain stems from a study of OX40 agonist ivuxolimab in advanced cancers. In the study overall: Mean age about 60 years, range roughly 20 to 85; roughly 82% male.

Study-level points and caveats: There was clonal expansion of CD4+ and CD8+ blood T cells by week 6 at 0.1 to 3.0 mg/kg. The specificity for antigen of the expanded peripheral T cells was not determined. Mean expanded clone counts were higher in CD8+ than CD4+ T cells.

Data came from immunoSEQ multiplex PCR; TCRdb stores just in-frame clones and leaves some out. The sample has about 36,000 clones, under 85% seen once. CDR1 is LNHDA and CDR2 is SQIVND in the germline V gene (reference sequence). The germline V and J ends were trimmed by 5 bases and 4 bases, with 5 bases remaining between them. The CDR3 extends over 11 amino acids. Regarding this clone: Its target is not known.

Sequenced material: CD4+ or CD8+ T cells sorted from blood, taken in a trial of the OX40 agonist ivuxolimab. This chain links TRBV19 with TRBJ1-2, with no clear D. This sequence originates from an adult with an advanced solid tumor such as melanoma, head and neck, liver or kidney cancer. The chain's CDR3 is CASSPGYGYTF. The CDR3 DNA follows: TGTGCCAGTAGTCCAGGCTATGGCTACACCTTC.